Presented here are 21 T cell receptor beta chains from one specimen sequenced in a study of cytomegalovirus exposure and HLA in healthy donors. TCRdb keeps only in-frame clones here, not all; method: immunoSEQ multiplex PCR. The sample shows 150,000 to 180,000 clones, 86% of them seen only once. The sequenced sample was PBMCs. The receptor set was obtained from a human donor in good health.

This rearrangement joins TRBV9 to TRBJ2-7, with a tentative D call TRBD2 (5 bases). CDR1 is SGDLS and CDR2 is YYNGEE in the germline V gene. This CDR3 is 16 amino acids long. V was pared by 0 bases and J by 5 bases, with 18 bases between. CDR3 DNA sequence: TGTGCCAGCAGCGTAGGAGTTGGTGAGGGCGTGGACGAGCAGTACTTC. As protein: CASSVGVGEGVDEQYF.

This clone was picked up many times. The genes are TRBV6-4 and TRBJ2-1; 7 nucleotides line up with TRBD1. Germline V CDR1 and CDR2: MRHNA, SNTAGT. The length of the CDR3 is 15 residues. Trimming took 0 bases from V and 4 from J; bases not matched to a gene: 3. This CDR3 is CASSDSGQEYNEQFF. The DNA of the CDR3 is TGTGCCAGCAGTGACTCTGGACAGGAGTACAATGAGCAGTTCTTC.

The chain carries TRBV18 and TRBJ1-2; TRBD1 aligns across 10 bases. Per germline, CDR1 KGHSH and CDR2 LQKENI. This CDR3 comprises 15 residues. Trimming took 2 bases from V and 8 from J; bases not matched to a gene: 8. Here the CDR3 reads CASSPNRQGARGYTF. CDR3 sequence (DNA): TGTGCCAGCTCACCAAACAGACAGGGGGCGAGAGGCTACACCTTC.

The chain is built from TRBV5-1 and TRBJ1-1, with a possible D match to TRBD1 (6 bases). Trimming left V 2 bases short and J 1 base short, with 15 bases between. The CDR3 sequence is 16 residues long. In germline, CDR1 is SGHRS, CDR2 YFSETQ. Here the CDR3 reads CASSFQGHGQNTEAFF. DNA for the CDR3: TGCGCCAGCAGCTTCCAGGGGCACGGCCAGAACACTGAAGCTTTCTTT.

The rearrangement joins TRBV30 to TRBJ1-5; D is perhaps TRBD1 (5 bases). V lost 0 bases, J lost 4 bases, and 13 bases lay in between. The CDR3 loop spans 15 amino acids. CDR1 and CDR2 (germline): GTSNPN, SVGIG (reference sequence). The CDR3 loop reads CAWSVSGTVNQPQHF. The CDR3 DNA is TGTGCCTGGAGTGTAAGCGGGACGGTTAATCAGCCCCAGCATTTT. Drawing the rest from reference TRBV30 and TRBJ1-5, the complete variable domain is SQTIHQWPATLVQPVGSPLSLECTVEGTSNPNLYWYRQAAGRGLQLLFYSVGIGQISSEVPQNLSASRPQDRQFILSSKKLLLSDSGFYLCAWSVSGTVNQPQHFGDGTRLSIL.

This clone was observed a few times. The rearrangement links TRBV18 to TRBJ2-5, with D uncertain. Germline CDR1 and CDR2: KGHSH and LQKENI. Trimming pared 0 bases from V and 1 base from J, leaving 6 bases between. The CDR3 has 14 amino acids. The CDR3 coding sequence is TGTGCCAGCTCACCACCGTACAGCCAAGAGACCCAGTACTTC. Its translation is CASSPPYSQETQYF.

V usage is TRBV2 and J usage is TRBJ1-2; TRBD1 aligns across 8 bases. The CDR3 extends over 11 amino acids. Germline loops: CDR1 SNHLY, CDR2 FYNNEI. J was trimmed by 6 bases and V by 6 bases; bases with no gene match: 0. The CDR3 DNA is TGTGCCAGCAGGACAGGGGATGGCTACACCTTC. Its translation: CASRTGDGYTF.

This sequence joins TRBV7-8 and TRBJ1-2; a weak D match, TRBD1 (5 bases). This CDR3 region has 16 residues. V lost 2 bases, J lost 3 bases, and 16 bases lay in between. From germline, CDR1 is SGHVS and CDR2 FQNEAQ. CDR3 loop: CASSLMGRGKDYGYTF. As DNA, the CDR3 is TGTGCCAGCAGCTTAATGGGGCGCGGAAAGGACTATGGCTACACCTTC.

The rearrangement links TRBV4-3 to TRBJ2-7, with a tentative D call TRBD1 (7 bases). The germline V gene encodes CDR1 LGHNA and CDR2 YSLEER. This CDR3 has 15 residues. V lost 0 bases and J 4 bases, leaving 13 bases between the germline ends. The CDR3, as DNA: TGCGCCAGCAGCCAAGAGCGGGACAGACCATACGAGCAGTACTTC. Translation gives CASSQERDRPYEQYF.

The chain recombines TRBV6-1 with TRBJ2-2; a weak D match, TRBD2 (6 bases). Germline CDR1 and CDR2: MNHNS and SASEGT. The CDR3 runs to 15 residues. The V end lost 4 bases, the J end lost 5 bases, and 14 bases lay between the germline ends. CDR3 region: CASSVLGGSTGELFF. For the CDR3, the DNA is TGTGCCAGCAGTGTTTTGGGGGGTAGTACCGGGGAGCTGTTTTTT.

The chain recombines TRBV2 with TRBJ1-3; tentative D call: TRBD1 (5 bases). Trimming left V 7 bases short and J 3 bases short, with 13 bases between. CDR3 length equals 14 residues. The germline gives CDR1 SNHLY, CDR2 FYNNEI. CDR3 in DNA: TGTGCCAGCAAGGCAGGGTCGGGTGGAAACACCATATATTTT. As protein: CASKAGSGGNTIYF. The full variable domain, its missing parts supplied by reference TRBV2 and TRBJ1-3, is EPEVTQTPSHQVTQMGQEVILRCVPISNHLYFYWYRQILGQKVEFLVSFYNNEISEKSEIFDDQFSVERPDGSNFTLKIRSTKLEDSAMYFCASKAGSGGNTIYFGEGSWLTVV.

This chain uses TRBV27 with TRBJ2-7, with 8 bases identical to TRBD1. The CDR3 has 15 amino acids. The V gene's germline CDR1 is MNHEY and CDR2 SMNVEV (reference sequence). Trimming at V came to 6 bases and at J to 2 bases, leaving 9 bases not matched to a gene. Here the CDR3 DNA reads TGTGCCAGCAGATTAAGGACAGGGAGAGCCTACGAGCAGTACTTC. Protein sequence: CASRLRTGRAYEQYF.

The rearrangement joins TRBV9 to TRBJ2-7; D not resolved. The CDR3 is 13 residues long. CDR1 is SGDLS and CDR2 is YYNGEE in the germline V gene. Trimming removed 0 bases from V and 2 bases from J, with 6 bases in between. CDR3 region: CASSVDTTYEQYF. The DNA for the CDR3 is TGTGCCAGCAGCGTAGATACTACCTACGAGCAGTACTTC.

The rearrangement joins TRBV10-3 to TRBJ2-5; TRBD1 aligns across 8 bases. Germline V gene sequence: CDR1 ENHRY, CDR2 SYGVKD. J was trimmed by 2 bases and V by 5 bases; bases with no gene match: 1. The CDR3 has 13 amino acids. The chain's CDR3 is CAISQGAQETQYF. DNA of the CDR3: TGTGCCATCAGTCAGGGGGCACAAGAGACCCAGTACTTC.

The chain joins TRBV6-4 to TRBJ1-6, with no clear D. This CDR3 comprises 15 residues. V lost 2 bases and J lost 7, with 12 bases in between. The germline V gene has CDR1 MRHNA and CDR2 SNTAGT. CDR3 DNA sequence: TGTGCCAGCAGTGACGCCGCGGGTGGGAATTCACCCCTCCACTTT. This sequence encodes CASSDAAGGNSPLHF.

The CDR3 DNA sequence: TGTGCCAGCAGTTTTGATAGCGACACAGATACGCAGTATTTT. Its translation is CASSFDSDTDTQYF. The chain uses TRBV28 and TRBJ2-3; tentative D call: TRBD2 (5 bases). Trimming shortened V by 3 bases and J by 2 bases, and 9 bases separated the two germline ends. Germline CDR1 is MDHEN and CDR2 is SYDVKM. CDR3 length equals 14 residues.

The V and J genes are TRBV10-3 and TRBJ2-7; 8 positions agree with TRBD1. The CDR3 is 20 residues long. The germline V gene encodes CDR1 ENHRY and CDR2 SYGVKD. V lost 3 bases to trimming and J lost 0 bases; unmatched junction nucleotides: 19. The CDR3 bases are TGTGCCATCAGTGATGAGAGGTTCGGGGTCGACAGGGGCAACTCCTACGAGCAGTACTTC. This sequence encodes CAISDERFGVDRGNSYEQYF.

The V and J genes are TRBV9 and TRBJ2-2; 8 nucleotides align to TRBD1. Germline trimming cut 4 bases from V and 3 bases from J; bases unmatched to any gene: 8. Germline V gives CDR1 SGDLS, CDR2 YYNGEE. The CDR3 extends over 16 amino acids. The CDR3 DNA follows: TGTGCCAGCAGCCCAACCGGGACAGGTTACACCGGGGAGCTGTTTTTT. Amino acids: CASSPTGTGYTGELFF. The full variable domain, completed using reference TRBV9 and TRBJ2-2, is DSGVTQTPKHLITATGQRVTLRCSPRSGDLSVYWYQQSLDQGLQFLIQYYNGEERAKGNILERFSAQQFPDLHSELNLSSLELGDSALYFCASSPTGTGYTGELFFGEGSRLTVL.

Worth noting for this clone: Other DNA sequences of this sample code for an identical CDR3. The rearrangement uses TRBV5-1 and TRBJ2-3; D is uncertain. The V end was cut by 1 base, the J end by 3 bases, with 3 bases between. Per the germline V gene, CDR1 is SGHRS and CDR2 is YFSETQ. There are 12 residues in the CDR3. The CDR3 DNA reads TGCGCCAGCAGCTTGCTAACAGATACGCAGTATTTT. This translates into CASSLLTDTQYF.

This chain joins TRBV11-3 and TRBJ2-1; D might be TRBD1 (5 bases). Germline V gives CDR1 SGHNT, CDR2 YENEEA. This CDR3 region has 13 residues. Trimming took 2 bases from V and 3 from J, leaving 5 bases between them. CDR3 protein: CASSLTGYNEQFF. The CDR3 nucleotides read TGTGCCAGCAGCTTAACAGGCTACAATGAGCAGTTCTTC.

This rearrangement joins TRBV4-1 to TRBJ2-7, with D maybe TRBD1 (6 bases). V was clipped by 1 base and J by 5 bases, with 15 bases between them. CDR1 is MGHRA and CDR2 is YSYEKL in the germline V gene. The CDR3 contains 15 residues. CDR3 loop: CASSQVSTGFNEQYF. The CDR3 coding sequence is TGCGCCAGCAGCCAAGTCTCTACAGGGTTCAACGAGCAGTACTTC.